This T cell receptor beta chain is from a study of lymphopenia after photon versus proton radiotherapy. General observations from the study: Relative stability marked proton patients; photon patients lost diversity and naive cells.

Profiled with immunoSEQ multiplex PCR; TCRdb holds only in-frame clones, not every one. The repertoire holds 150,000 to 200,000 clones, with 75% to 90% as singletons. J was trimmed by 5 bases and V by 6 bases; bases with no gene match: 6. CDR1 and CDR2 (germline): SNHLY, FYNNEI. The CDR3 totals 15 residues. The sample holds one count of this clone. Its specificity is not known. The J gene is TRBJ2-7, the V gene TRBV2; 14 bases fit TRBD2. This TCR came from a man aged 45-65 years with gastric cancer. Specimen: peripheral blood, collected from a patient treated with photon-based radiotherapy. CDR3 residues: CASSRLAGGPHEQYF. For the CDR3, the DNA is TGTGCCAGCAGCCGACTAGCGGGAGGGCCCCACGAGCAGTACTTC.